This T cell receptor beta chain was obtained from a study of blood T cell repertoires in COVID-19. The overall study: Sites in the United States, Italy and Spain provided acute and convalescent COVID-19 samples. PBMCs, B-cell-depleted T cells, or T cells were the source of the cDNA or gDNA that made up the material.

The V end was cut by 3 bases, the J end by 9 bases, with 15 bases between. The CDR3 runs 14 residues. Germline V CDR1 and CDR2: MNHEY, SMNVEV (reference sequence). Source study methods: Estimated nucleated cell counts came from reference gene primer amplification. The protocol was immunoSEQ multiplex PCR, while the TCRdb copy is restricted to in-frame clones and leaves out a portion. V and J calls plus clone size are reproduced from that table; the DNA served to infer D and trimming. This sample has about 16,000 clones, with roughly 93% found just once. The chain carries TRBV27 and TRBJ2-1, with D perhaps matching TRBD2 (6 bases). Source material: peripheral blood. The sequence was obtained from a human donor in a cohort sampled during active COVID-19. This chain's CDR3 is CASSFPGTVGEQFF. CDR3 nucleotide sequence: TGTGCCAGCAGTTTCCCCGGGACTGTGGGTGAGCAGTTCTTC.